Sequencing of this T cell receptor (beta chain) was carried out in a study of blood T cell repertoires in COVID-19. Study background: The samples span acute and convalescent COVID-19 from the United States, Italy and Spain. Sources were T cells, B-cell-depleted T cells, or PBMCs; the material itself was cDNA or gDNA.

Looked up from germline, CDR1 is MNHEY and CDR2 is SVGEGT. CDR3 length: 14 amino acids. V was clipped by 2 bases and J by 6 bases, with 10 bases between them. Methods used by the authors: Counts of nucleated cells, estimated from reference gene primer amplification, were obtained. Method: immunoSEQ multiplex PCR; TCRdb's copy keeps in-frame clones and lacks some. That table supplies the V and J calls and clone size; D and trimming were determined from the DNA. This sample has some 99,000 clones; roughly 84% occur once, and the top ten carry 7% to 9%. The chain couples TRBV6-2 or TRBV6-3 to TRBJ2-2; no clear D gene. This receptor was identified in an elderly woman with active or convalescent COVID-19. The source material was peripheral blood. The DNA for the CDR3 is TGTGCCAGCAGTTACAACCACATCGCCGGGGAGCTGTTTTTT. It specifies CASSYNHIAGELFF.